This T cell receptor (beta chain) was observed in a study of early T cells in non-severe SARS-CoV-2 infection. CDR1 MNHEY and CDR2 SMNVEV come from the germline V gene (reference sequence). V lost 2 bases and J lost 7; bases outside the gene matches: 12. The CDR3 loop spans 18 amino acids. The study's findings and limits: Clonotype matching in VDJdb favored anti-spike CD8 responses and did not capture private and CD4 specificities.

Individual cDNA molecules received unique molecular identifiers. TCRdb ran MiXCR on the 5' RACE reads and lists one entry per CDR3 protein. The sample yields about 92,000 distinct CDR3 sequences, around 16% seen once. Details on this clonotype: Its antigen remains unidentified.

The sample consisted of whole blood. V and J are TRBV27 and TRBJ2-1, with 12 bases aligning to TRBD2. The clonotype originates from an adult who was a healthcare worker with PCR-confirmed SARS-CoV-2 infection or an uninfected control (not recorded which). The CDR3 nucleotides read TGTGCCAGCAGTTTAAGGTCCCTAGCGGGAGGGCCGGGTAATGAGCAGTTCTTC. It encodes CASSLRSLAGGPGNEQFF.